This T cell receptor (beta chain) was captured in a study of T-cell reconstitution after alpha-beta-depleted transplantation in children. Regarding the study as a whole: It was reported that alpha-beta T cells came from several hundred expanded graft clones (about two months after transplant).

Germline CDR1 is DFQATT and CDR2 is SNEGSKA (reference sequence). The CDR3 consists of 12 residues. The V and J ends lost 4 bases and 2 bases respectively, with 7 bases between them. Using unique molecular identifiers, the investigators prepared the TCRbeta library. TCRdb reprocessed the PCR reads with MiXCR, giving one entry per CDR3 protein. Of some 150,000 distinct CDR3 sequences in the sample, around 8.8% are singletons; the top ten hold 18%. As regards this clonotype: Its antigen is not known.

The TCR sequence derives from a female patient aged 2-15 years who had a stem cell transplant for congenital amegakaryocytic thrombocytopenia, so the T cells may come from the graft donor. The material sequenced was PBMCs, mostly from graft donor cells, taken 180 days after TCRalphabeta/CD19-depleted stem cell transplant. The rearrangement links TRBV20-1 to TRBJ2-3; no reliable D call. CDR3 DNA: TGCAGTGCTACGAGCGACACAGATACGCAGTATTTT. It translates to CSATSDTDTQYF.